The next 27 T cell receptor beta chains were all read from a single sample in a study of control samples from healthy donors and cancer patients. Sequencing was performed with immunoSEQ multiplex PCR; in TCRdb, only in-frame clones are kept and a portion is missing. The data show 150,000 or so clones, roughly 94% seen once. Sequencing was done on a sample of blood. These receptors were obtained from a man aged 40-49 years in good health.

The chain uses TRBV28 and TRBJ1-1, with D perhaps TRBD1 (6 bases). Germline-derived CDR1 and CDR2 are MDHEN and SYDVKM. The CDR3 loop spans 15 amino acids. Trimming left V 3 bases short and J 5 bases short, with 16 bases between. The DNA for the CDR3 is TGTGCCAGCAGTTTTATCGAGAGGGGGGATACTGAAGCTTTCTTT. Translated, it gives CASSFIERGDTEAFF. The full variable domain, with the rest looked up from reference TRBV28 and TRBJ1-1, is DVKVTQSSRYLVKRTGEKVFLECVQDMDHENMFWYRQDPGLGLRLIYFSYDVKMKEKGDIPEGYSVSREKKERFSLILESASTNQTSMYLCASSFIERGDTEAFFGQGTRLTVV.

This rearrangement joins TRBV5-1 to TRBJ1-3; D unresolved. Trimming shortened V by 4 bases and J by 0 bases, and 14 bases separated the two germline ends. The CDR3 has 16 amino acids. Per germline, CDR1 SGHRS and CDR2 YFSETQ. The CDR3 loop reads CASSPPDSRSGNTIYF. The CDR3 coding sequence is TGCGCCAGCAGCCCACCGGACTCACGCTCTGGAAACACCATATATTTT.

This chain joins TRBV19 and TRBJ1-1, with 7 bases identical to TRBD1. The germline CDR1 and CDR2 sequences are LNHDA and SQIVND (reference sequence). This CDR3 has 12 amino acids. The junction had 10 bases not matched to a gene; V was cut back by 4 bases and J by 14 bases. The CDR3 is CASSSRQGVLFF. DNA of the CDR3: TGTGCCAGTAGTAGTAGACAGGGTGTGTTGTTCTTT.

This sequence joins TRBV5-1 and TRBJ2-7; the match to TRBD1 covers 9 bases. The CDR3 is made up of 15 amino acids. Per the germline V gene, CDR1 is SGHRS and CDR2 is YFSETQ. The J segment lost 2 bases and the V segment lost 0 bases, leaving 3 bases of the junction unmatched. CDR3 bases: TGCGCCAGCAGCTTGGTGGGGACAGGGCCCTACGAGCAGTACTTC. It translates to CASSLVGTGPYEQYF.

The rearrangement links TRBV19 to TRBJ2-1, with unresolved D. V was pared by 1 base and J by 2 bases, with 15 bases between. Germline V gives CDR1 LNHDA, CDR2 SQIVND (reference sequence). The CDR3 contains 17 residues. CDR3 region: CASSIGRRIRPYNEQFF. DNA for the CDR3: TGTGCCAGTAGTATAGGCAGGCGTATTAGGCCCTACAATGAGCAGTTCTTC.

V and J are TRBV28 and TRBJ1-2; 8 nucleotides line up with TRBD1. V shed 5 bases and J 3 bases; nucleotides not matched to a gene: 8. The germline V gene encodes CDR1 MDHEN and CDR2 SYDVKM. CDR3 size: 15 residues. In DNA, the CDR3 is TGTGCCAGCAGTACCAGGACAGGGCCCTACTATGGCTACACCTTC. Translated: CASSTRTGPYYGYTF.

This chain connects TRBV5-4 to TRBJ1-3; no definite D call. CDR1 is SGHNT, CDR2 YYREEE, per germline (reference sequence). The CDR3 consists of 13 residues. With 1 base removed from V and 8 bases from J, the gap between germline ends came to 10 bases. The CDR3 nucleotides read TGTGCCAGCAGCTTGCGAAGGGAGGACACCATATATTTT. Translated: CASSLRREDTIYF. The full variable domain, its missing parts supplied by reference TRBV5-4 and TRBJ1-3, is ETGVTQSPTHLIKTRGQQVTLRCSSQSGHNTVSWYQQALGQGPQFIFQYYREEENGRGNFPPRFSGLQFPNYSSELNVNALELDDSALYLCASSLRREDTIYFGEGSWLTVV.

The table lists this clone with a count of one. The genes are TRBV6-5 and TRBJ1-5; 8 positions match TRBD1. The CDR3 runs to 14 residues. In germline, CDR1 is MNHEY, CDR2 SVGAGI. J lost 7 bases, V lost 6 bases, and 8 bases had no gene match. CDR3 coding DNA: TGTGCCAGCAGGTGGACAGGGAGAGGACAGCCCCAGCATTTT. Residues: CASRWTGRGQPQHF.

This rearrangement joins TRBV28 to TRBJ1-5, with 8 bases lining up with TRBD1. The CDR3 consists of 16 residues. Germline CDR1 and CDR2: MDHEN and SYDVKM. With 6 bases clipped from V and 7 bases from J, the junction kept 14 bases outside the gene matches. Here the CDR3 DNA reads TGTGCCAGCAGGGGGGGATGGACAGGGAGGGGACAGCCCCAGCATTTT. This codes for CASRGGWTGRGQPQHF.

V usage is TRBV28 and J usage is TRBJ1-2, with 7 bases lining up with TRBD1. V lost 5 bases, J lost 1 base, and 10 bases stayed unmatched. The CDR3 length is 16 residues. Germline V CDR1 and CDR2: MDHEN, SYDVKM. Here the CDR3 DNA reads TGTGCCAGCAGTCTATCCGCGGACAGGATTAACTATGGCTACACCTTC. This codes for CASSLSADRINYGYTF.

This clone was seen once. CDR3 DNA: TGTGCCAGCAGCTTCCTCAACGAGCAGTACTTC. Translation: CASSFLNEQYF. The gene calls are TRBV11-2 and TRBJ2-7; D is unresolved. The V gene's germline CDR1 is SGHAT and CDR2 FQNNGV. Deletions cut 3 bases from V and 5 bases from J, with 5 bases between. This CDR3 spans 11 amino acids.

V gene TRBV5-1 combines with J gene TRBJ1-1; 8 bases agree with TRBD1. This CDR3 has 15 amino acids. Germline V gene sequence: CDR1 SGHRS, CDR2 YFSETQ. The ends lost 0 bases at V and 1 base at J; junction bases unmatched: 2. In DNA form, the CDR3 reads TGCGCCAGCAGCTTGGACGGACAGGGGAACACTGAAGCTTTCTTT. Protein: CASSLDGQGNTEAFF.

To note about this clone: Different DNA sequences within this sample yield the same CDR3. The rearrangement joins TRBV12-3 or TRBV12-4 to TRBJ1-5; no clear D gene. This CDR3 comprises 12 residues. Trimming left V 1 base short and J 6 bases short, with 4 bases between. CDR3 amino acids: CASSLVGQPQHF. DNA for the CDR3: TGTGCCAGCAGTTTAGTGGGTCAGCCCCAGCATTTT.

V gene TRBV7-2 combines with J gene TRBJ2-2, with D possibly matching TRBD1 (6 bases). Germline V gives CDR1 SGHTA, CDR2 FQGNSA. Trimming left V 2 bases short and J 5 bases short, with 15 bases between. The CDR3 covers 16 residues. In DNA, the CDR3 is TGTGCCAGCAGCTTAACAAGGACAGTAGTTACCGGGGAGCTGTTTTTT. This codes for CASSLTRTVVTGELFF.

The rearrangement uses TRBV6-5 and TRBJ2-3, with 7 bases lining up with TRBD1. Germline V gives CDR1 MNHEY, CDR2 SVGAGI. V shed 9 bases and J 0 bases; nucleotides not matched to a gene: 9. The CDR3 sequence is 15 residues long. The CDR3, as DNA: TGTGCCAGTGGGGCACAGGGGCGAAGCACAGATACGCAGTATTTT. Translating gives CASGAQGRSTDTQYF.

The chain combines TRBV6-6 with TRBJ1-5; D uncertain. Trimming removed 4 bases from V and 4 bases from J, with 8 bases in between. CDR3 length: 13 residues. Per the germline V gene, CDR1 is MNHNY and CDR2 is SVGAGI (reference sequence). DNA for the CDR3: TGTGCCAGCAGTTCCGGAACTAATCAGCCCCAGCATTTT. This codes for CASSSGTNQPQHF.

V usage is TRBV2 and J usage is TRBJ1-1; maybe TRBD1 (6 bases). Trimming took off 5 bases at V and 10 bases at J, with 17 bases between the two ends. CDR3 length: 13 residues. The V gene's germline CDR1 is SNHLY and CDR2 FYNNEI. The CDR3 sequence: CASSPQGRSGAFF. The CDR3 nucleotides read TGTGCCAGCAGTCCTCAGGGGCGGTCTGGAGCTTTCTTT. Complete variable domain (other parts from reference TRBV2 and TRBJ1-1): EPEVTQTPSHQVTQMGQEVILRCVPISNHLYFYWYRQILGQKVEFLVSFYNNEISEKSEIFDDQFSVERPDGSNFTLKIRSTKLEDSAMYFCASSPQGRSGAFFGQGTRLTVV.

CDR3 residues: CASSSSDRLYGYTF. The CDR3 coding sequence is TGTGCCAGCAGCTCCTCTGACAGGCTCTATGGCTACACCTTC. The chain joins TRBV28 to TRBJ1-2, with D perhaps TRBD1 (6 bases). The CDR3 is made up of 14 amino acids. Trimming took off 6 bases at V and 4 bases at J, with 15 bases between the two ends. Germline V gives CDR1 MDHEN, CDR2 SYDVKM.

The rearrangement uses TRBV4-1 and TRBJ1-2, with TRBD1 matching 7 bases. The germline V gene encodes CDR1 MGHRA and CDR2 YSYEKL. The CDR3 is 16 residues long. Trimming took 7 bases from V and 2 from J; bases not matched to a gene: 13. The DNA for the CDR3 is TGCGCCAGCACGCCGACAGGGACGTCAGAGAACTATGGCTACACCTTC. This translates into CASTPTGTSENYGYTF.

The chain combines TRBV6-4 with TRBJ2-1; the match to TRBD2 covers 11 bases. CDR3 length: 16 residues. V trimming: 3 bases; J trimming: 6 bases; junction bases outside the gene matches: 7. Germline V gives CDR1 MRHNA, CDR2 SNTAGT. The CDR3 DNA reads TGTGCCAGCAGTGAGCTAGCGGGGGGCGAGGTCAATGAGCAGTTCTTC. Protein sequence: CASSELAGGEVNEQFF.

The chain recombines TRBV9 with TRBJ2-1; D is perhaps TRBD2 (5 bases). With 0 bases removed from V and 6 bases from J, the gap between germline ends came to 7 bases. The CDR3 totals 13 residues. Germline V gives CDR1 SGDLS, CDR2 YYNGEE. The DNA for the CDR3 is TGTGCCAGCAGCGTAGGTGGAGGCAATGAGCAGTTCTTC. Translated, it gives CASSVGGGNEQFF.

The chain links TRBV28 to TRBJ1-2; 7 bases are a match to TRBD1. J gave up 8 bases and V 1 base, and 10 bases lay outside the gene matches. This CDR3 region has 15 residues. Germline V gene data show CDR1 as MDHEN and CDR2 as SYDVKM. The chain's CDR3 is CASSLLSIGGGGYTF. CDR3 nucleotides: TGTGCCAGCAGTTTATTAAGTATAGGGGGCGGCGGCTACACCTTC.

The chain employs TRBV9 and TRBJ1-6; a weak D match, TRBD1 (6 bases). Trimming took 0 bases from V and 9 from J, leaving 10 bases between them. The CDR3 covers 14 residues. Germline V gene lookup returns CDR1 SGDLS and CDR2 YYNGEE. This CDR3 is CASSVEGGGSPLHF. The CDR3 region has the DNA TGTGCCAGCAGCGTAGAGGGGGGGGGTTCACCCCTCCACTTT.

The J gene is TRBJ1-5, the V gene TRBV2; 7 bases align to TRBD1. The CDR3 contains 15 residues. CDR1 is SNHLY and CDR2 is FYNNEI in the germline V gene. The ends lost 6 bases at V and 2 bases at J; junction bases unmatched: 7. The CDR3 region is CASRADRAGNQPQHF. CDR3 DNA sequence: TGTGCCAGCAGAGCCGACAGGGCGGGCAATCAGCCCCAGCATTTT.

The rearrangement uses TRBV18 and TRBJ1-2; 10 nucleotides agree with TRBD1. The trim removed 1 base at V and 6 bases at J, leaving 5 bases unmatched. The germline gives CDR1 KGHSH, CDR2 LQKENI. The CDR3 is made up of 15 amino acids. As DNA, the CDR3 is TGTGCCAGCTCACCACGGGGACAGGGGAGTAATGGCTACACCTTC. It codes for CASSPRGQGSNGYTF.

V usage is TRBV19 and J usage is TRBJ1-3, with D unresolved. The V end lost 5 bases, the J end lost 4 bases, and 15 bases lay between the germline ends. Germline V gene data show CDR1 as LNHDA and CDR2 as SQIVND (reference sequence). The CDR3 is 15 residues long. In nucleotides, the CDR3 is TGTGCCAGTAGTGCTGCTTTTGGATCCGGAAACACCATATATTTT. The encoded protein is CASSAAFGSGNTIYF.

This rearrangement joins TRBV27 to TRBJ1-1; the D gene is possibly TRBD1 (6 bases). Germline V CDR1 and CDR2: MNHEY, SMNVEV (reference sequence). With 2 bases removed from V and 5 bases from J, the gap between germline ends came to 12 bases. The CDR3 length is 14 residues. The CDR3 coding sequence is TGTGCCAGCAGTTTAACAGGGTGGGGAACTGAAGCTTTCTTT. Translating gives CASSLTGWGTEAFF.